The 21 T cell receptor beta chains below were found in one sample sequenced in a study of blood T cell repertoires in COVID-19. Sequencing was performed with immunoSEQ multiplex PCR; in TCRdb, only in-frame clones are kept and a portion is missing. The table has a few hundred thousand clones, 80% to 90% seen once; the top ten hold 2% to 2.5%. The sequenced material came from peripheral blood. Receptor source: a woman in her fifties or sixties with acute or convalescent COVID-19.

The gene calls are TRBV5-1 and TRBJ1-2, with 7 bases fitting TRBD1. CDR3 length: 16 residues. Germline CDR1 is SGHRS and CDR2 is YFSETQ. J gave up 1 base and V 0 bases, and 6 bases lay outside the gene matches. The CDR3 is CASSLGNTGDNYGYTF. DNA for the CDR3: TGCGCCAGCAGCTTGGGTAATACAGGGGATAACTATGGCTACACCTTC.

V gene TRBV2 combines with J gene TRBJ2-2, with D possibly being TRBD1 (6 bases). The CDR3 runs to 14 residues. Germline CDR1 reads SNHLY; CDR2 reads FYNNEI. V was clipped by 6 bases and J by 0 bases, with 8 bases between them. The CDR3 region is CASRGAPNTGELFF. In DNA, the CDR3 is TGTGCCAGCAGGGGGGCCCCGAACACCGGGGAGCTGTTTTTT.

The chain uses TRBV6-1 and TRBJ2-7, with 7 bases identical to TRBD2. V shed 9 bases and J 0 bases; nucleotides not matched to a gene: 5. CDR1 and CDR2 (germline): MNHNS, SASEGT. The CDR3 consists of 13 residues. In DNA form, the CDR3 reads TGTGCCAGGGCTAGCGGATTCTCCTACGAGCAGTACTTC. It specifies CARASGFSYEQYF.

The chain carries TRBV29-1 and TRBJ2-1; D gene ambiguous. The CDR3 consists of 12 residues. Deletions cut 7 bases from V and 8 bases from J, with 15 bases between. The germline CDR1 and CDR2 sequences are SQVTM and ANQGSEA. The CDR3 coding sequence is TGCAGCGCCCGAGTCGTATTGGATGAGCAGTTCTTC. Its translation: CSARVVLDEQFF.

This clone was observed a handful of times. This chain links TRBV27 with TRBJ1-2; 8 bases map to TRBD1. The germline V gene encodes CDR1 MNHEY and CDR2 SMNVEV (reference sequence). CDR3 length: 13 residues. J lost 2 bases, V lost 6 bases, and 2 bases had no gene match. CDR3 nucleotide sequence: TGTGCCAGCAGGGACAGGGAGAACTATGGCTACACCTTC. Amino acids: CASRDRENYGYTF.

The rearrangement uses TRBV12-3 or TRBV12-4 and TRBJ1-4, with no clear D. The CDR3 length is 11 residues. Trimming pared 8 bases from V and 7 bases from J, leaving 8 bases between. This CDR3 is CASGLGEKLFF. CDR3 sequence (DNA): TGTGCCAGCGGCCTAGGTGAAAAACTGTTTTTT.

The rearrangement links TRBV6-4 to TRBJ2-3; 8 bases map to TRBD1. The V gene end was trimmed by 2 bases and the J gene end by 6 bases; junction bases not matched to a gene: 1. In germline, CDR1 is MRHNA, CDR2 SNTAGT. CDR3 size: 13 residues. As DNA, the CDR3 is TGTGCCAGCAGTGACCAGGGGGCGGATACGCAGTATTTT. Its translation is CASSDQGADTQYF.

This clone was detected only once. The chain recombines TRBV5-1 with TRBJ2-1; D remains unclear. Germline values: CDR1 SGHRS, CDR2 YFSETQ. The CDR3 has 14 residues. Between the trimmed V and J ends, which lost 5 bases and 2 bases, there was a span of 11 bases. The CDR3 here is CASSSHWTYNEQFF. The CDR3 DNA sequence: TGCGCCAGCAGTAGCCACTGGACCTACAATGAGCAGTTCTTC.

This chain links TRBV5-1 with TRBJ1-2; D is undetermined. Germline V gives CDR1 SGHRS, CDR2 YFSETQ. V lost 3 bases, J lost 2 bases, and 8 bases lay in between. CDR3 length: 13 residues. The CDR3 sequence is CASSYTENYGYTF. The CDR3 nucleotides are TGCGCCAGCAGCTATACAGAGAACTATGGCTACACCTTC.

V gene TRBV6-1 combines with J gene TRBJ1-2; TRBD1 might be the D (6 bases). CDR3 length equals 14 residues. V lost 1 base, J lost 4 bases, and 10 bases lay in between. Germline CDR1 MNHNS, CDR2 SASEGT. CDR3 sequence reads: CASSEGGGSYGYTF. The CDR3 DNA is TGTGCCAGCAGTGAAGGGGGGGGCTCCTATGGCTACACCTTC.

This rearrangement joins TRBV5-5 to TRBJ1-2; D possibly corresponds to TRBD1 (6 bases). CDR1 is SGHKS, CDR2 YYEKEE, per germline (reference sequence). The CDR3 spans 18 residues. V shed 0 bases and J shed 4 bases, with 22 bases lying between them. CDR3 sequence reads: CASSLDPTSPGGGYGYTF. For the CDR3, the DNA is TGTGCCAGCAGCTTGGACCCCACTTCACCGGGAGGGGGCTATGGCTACACCTTC.

In nucleotides, the CDR3 is TGTGCCAGTAGTATAAAGGCCCCTAGCGGAGGGGACTACGAGCAGTACTTC. Amino acids: CASSIKAPSGGDYEQYF. This chain links TRBV19 with TRBJ2-7; 7 bases match TRBD2. CDR1 and CDR2 (germline): LNHDA, SQIVND (reference sequence). The CDR3 contains 17 residues. V shed 2 bases and J 3 bases; nucleotides not matched to a gene: 13.

The V and J genes are TRBV5-4 and TRBJ2-1; D is perhaps TRBD2 (6 bases). The germline gives CDR1 SGHNT, CDR2 YYREEE (reference sequence). Trimming stripped 0 bases from V and 2 bases from J, with 12 bases between. The CDR3 consists of 16 residues. In DNA, the CDR3 is TGTGCCAGCAGCTTGGAGGGACTTTTCCCCTACAATGAGCAGTTCTTC. Amino acid sequence: CASSLEGLFPYNEQFF.

The chain employs TRBV2 and TRBJ1-5; the match to TRBD1 covers 8 bases. The V segment lost 6 bases and the J segment 1 base; nucleotides outside the gene matches: 8. The germline gives CDR1 SNHLY, CDR2 FYNNEI. CDR3 length: 16 residues. CDR3 in DNA: TGTGCCAGCAGCGAGGACAGGGTATGGAGCAATCAGCCCCAGCATTTT. Its translation: CASSEDRVWSNQPQHF.

The chain employs TRBV27 and TRBJ2-7; TRBD2 agrees at 11 bases. CDR3 length: 16 amino acids. CDR1 is MNHEY, CDR2 SMNVEV, per germline (reference sequence). J was trimmed by 6 bases and V by 4 bases; bases with no gene match: 11. This CDR3 reads CASSSIAGGTYGEQYF. Here the CDR3 DNA reads TGTGCCAGCAGTTCGATAGCGGGGGGGACCTACGGCGAGCAGTACTTC.

The gene calls are TRBV2 and TRBJ2-5; the match to TRBD2 covers 15 bases. CDR3 length: 17 amino acids. V lost 6 bases to trimming and J lost 5 bases; unmatched junction nucleotides: 10. Per germline, CDR1 SNHLY and CDR2 FYNNEI. CDR3 amino acids: CASRIGLAGGPVETQYF. CDR3 sequence (DNA): TGTGCCAGCAGGATAGGACTAGCGGGAGGGCCGGTGGAGACCCAGTACTTC.

This clone was recorded only once. The chain links TRBV6-2 or TRBV6-3 to TRBJ1-5; D is unclear. Deletions cut 5 bases from V and 0 bases from J, with 11 bases between. The CDR3 is 15 residues long. Germline assignment: CDR1 MNHEY and CDR2 SVGEGT. CDR3 in DNA: TGTGCCAGCAGTGACACACCCGTTAGCAATCAGCCCCAGCATTTT. This encodes CASSDTPVSNQPQHF.

The gene calls are TRBV10-1 and TRBJ1-1; 9 positions match TRBD1. Germline V gene data show CDR1 as WNHNN and CDR2 as SYGVQD (reference sequence). This CDR3 comprises 15 residues. V shed 4 bases, J shed 4 bases, and the junction held 7 bases outside the gene matches. The CDR3 here is CASSGHRGLGTEAFF. The CDR3 region has the DNA TGCGCCAGCAGTGGACACAGGGGGCTGGGCACTGAAGCTTTCTTT.

This chain joins TRBV12-5 and TRBJ2-2, with TRBD2 matching over 10 bases. This CDR3 has 17 residues. V trimming: 3 bases; J trimming: 6 bases; junction bases outside the gene matches: 10. Germline V CDR1 and CDR2: LGHNT, FRNRAP. Here the CDR3 DNA reads TGTGCTAGTGGTTTTGCGCTAGCGGGAGTAAACCCCGGGGAGCTGTTTTTT. This translates into CASGFALAGVNPGELFF. The full variable domain, its missing parts supplied by reference TRBV12-5 and TRBJ2-2, is DARVTQTPRHKVTEMGQEVTMRCQPILGHNTVFWYRQTMMQGLELLAYFRNRAPLDDSGMPKDRFSAEMPDATLATLKIQPSEPRDSAVYFCASGFALAGVNPGELFFGEGSRLTVL.

The V and J genes are TRBV30 and TRBJ2-3, with no clear D. CDR3 length: 12 amino acids. V lost 3 bases, J lost 2 bases, and 6 bases lay in between. Germline CDR1 and CDR2: GTSNPN and SVGIG (reference sequence). CDR3 region: CAWSPFTDTQYF. In DNA form, the CDR3 reads TGTGCCTGGAGCCCGTTCACAGATACGCAGTATTTT.

The rearrangement uses TRBV7-9 and TRBJ2-5, with 9 positions matching TRBD1. CDR3 length: 15 residues. Germline CDR1 reads SEHNR; CDR2 reads FQNEAQ (reference sequence). V shed 6 bases and J 4 bases; nucleotides not matched to a gene: 9. For the CDR3, the DNA is TGTGCCAGCAGTCGGGGACAGGGTCGGCGAGAGACCCAGTACTTC. It is translated as CASSRGQGRRETQYF. The whole variable domain, filled in from reference TRBV7-9 and TRBJ2-5, reads DTGVSQNPRHKITKRGQNVTFRCDPISEHNRLYWYRQTLGQGPEFLTYFQNEAQLEKSRLLSDRFSAERPKGSFSTLEIQRTEQGDSAMYLCASSRGQGRRETQYFGPGTRLLVL.